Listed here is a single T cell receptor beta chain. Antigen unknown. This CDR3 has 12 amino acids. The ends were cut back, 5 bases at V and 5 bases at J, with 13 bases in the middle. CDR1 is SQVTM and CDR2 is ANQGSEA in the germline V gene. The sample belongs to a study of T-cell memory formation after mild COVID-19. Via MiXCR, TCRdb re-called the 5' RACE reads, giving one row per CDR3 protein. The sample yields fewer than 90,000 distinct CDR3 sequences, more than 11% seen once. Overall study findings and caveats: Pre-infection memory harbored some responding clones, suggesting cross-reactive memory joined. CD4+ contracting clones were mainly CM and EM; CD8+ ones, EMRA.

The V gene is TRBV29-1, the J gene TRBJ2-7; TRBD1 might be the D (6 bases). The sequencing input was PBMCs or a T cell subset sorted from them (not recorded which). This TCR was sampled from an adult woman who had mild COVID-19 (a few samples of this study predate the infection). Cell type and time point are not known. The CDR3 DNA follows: TGCAGCGTTATGGACAGCCGACACGAGCAGTACTTC. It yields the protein CSVMDSRHEQYF.